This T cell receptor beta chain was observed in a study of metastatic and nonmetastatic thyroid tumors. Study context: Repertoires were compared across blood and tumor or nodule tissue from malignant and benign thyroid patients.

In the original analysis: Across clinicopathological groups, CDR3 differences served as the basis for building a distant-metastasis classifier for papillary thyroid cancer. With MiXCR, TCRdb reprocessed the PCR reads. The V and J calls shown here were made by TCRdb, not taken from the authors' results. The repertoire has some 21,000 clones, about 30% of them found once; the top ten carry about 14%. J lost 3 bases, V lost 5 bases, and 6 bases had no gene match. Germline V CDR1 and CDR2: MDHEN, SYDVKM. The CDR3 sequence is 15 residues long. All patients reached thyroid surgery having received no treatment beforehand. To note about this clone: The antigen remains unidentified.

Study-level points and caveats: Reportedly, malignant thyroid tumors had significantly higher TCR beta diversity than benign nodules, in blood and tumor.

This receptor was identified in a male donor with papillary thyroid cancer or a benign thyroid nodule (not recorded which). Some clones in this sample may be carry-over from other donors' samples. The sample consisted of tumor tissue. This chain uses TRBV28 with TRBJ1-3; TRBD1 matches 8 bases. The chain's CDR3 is CASSPGGGGGNTIYF. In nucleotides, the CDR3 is TGTGCCAGCAGTCCAGGGGGCGGAGGTGGAAACACCATATATTTT.